Listed here are 27 T cell receptor beta chains from one sample, sequenced in a study of human T cells and chemical hapten exposure. The time point is: patch test 3, about 24 weeks after DPC sensitization. The treatment was: therapeutic diphenylcyclopropenone sensitization with weekly scalp DPC. TCRdb re-derived calls from the RACE reads in MiXCR, one entry per CDR3 protein. Among over 150,000 distinct CDR3 sequences listed, about 27% were seen once. This material consisted of whole blood, taken in connection with sensitization to the hapten diphenylcyclopropenone (DPC). The receptors derive from a woman aged 18 to 35 with alopecia areata. Some clones in this sample may be carry-over from other donors' samples.

This chain uses TRBV4-2 with TRBJ2-1; TRBD2 matches 11 bases. J was trimmed by 4 bases and V by 0 bases; bases with no gene match: 5. The CDR3 spans 17 residues. The V gene's germline CDR1 is LGHNA and CDR2 YNFKEQ. CDR3: CASSQDSGTSGYNEQFF. CDR3 nucleotide sequence: TGTGCCAGCAGCCAAGATAGCGGGACTAGCGGATACAATGAGCAGTTCTTC.

This clonotype was picked up many times. The chain combines TRBV10-2 with TRBJ2-6; D not resolved. The CDR3 loop spans 15 amino acids. Germline CDR1 reads WSHSY; CDR2 reads SAAADI. With 2 bases removed from V and 2 bases from J, the gap between germline ends came to 7 bases. The CDR3 DNA reads as TGCGCCAGCAGTGAGCGCCGAGCTGGGGCCAACGTCCTGACTTTC. As protein: CASSERRAGANVLTF.

This clonotype was picked up one time. The gene calls are TRBV2 and TRBJ2-2; TRBD1 agrees at 10 bases. The germline gives CDR1 SNHLY, CDR2 FYNNEI. With 7 bases clipped from V and 8 bases from J, the junction kept 7 bases outside the gene matches. The CDR3 is made up of 14 amino acids. Here the CDR3 DNA reads TGTGCCAGCAACCGGGACAGGGGAAGAGGGGAGCTGTTTTTT. Translated, it gives CASNRDRGRGELFF.

The chain joins TRBV6-2 or TRBV6-3 to TRBJ2-5, with TRBD2 matching 7 bases. Germline values: CDR1 MNHEY, CDR2 SVGEGT. With V trimmed by 2 bases and J by 1 base, 7 bases remained unmatched. The CDR3 runs to 16 residues. CDR3 DNA: TGTGCCAGCAGTTACCAGCTAGCGGAGATCCAAGAGACCCAGTACTTC. It encodes CASSYQLAEIQETQYF.

This clonotype has a handful of counts. The rearrangement links TRBV20-1 to TRBJ2-1; tentatively, D is TRBD2 (5 bases). Trimming took off 2 bases at V and 10 bases at J, with 6 bases between the two ends. The germline gives CDR1 DFQATT, CDR2 SNEGSKA (reference sequence). The CDR3 loop spans 10 amino acids. The CDR3 region is CSARIAEQFF. DNA of the CDR3: TGCAGTGCTAGAATAGCGGAGCAGTTCTTC.

This clonotype was counted a few times. V gene TRBV12-3 or TRBV12-4 combines with J gene TRBJ2-7, with 7 bases fitting TRBD1. This CDR3 has 14 residues. J was trimmed by 7 bases and V by 6 bases; bases with no gene match: 12. The CDR3 region has the DNA TGTGCCAGCAGGCGACAGGGTATGGAGAGGGAGCAGTACTTC. Its translation is CASRRQGMEREQYF.

The J gene is TRBJ1-5, the V gene TRBV27; no firm D call. The CDR3 sequence is 13 residues long. Deletions cut 6 bases from V and 4 bases from J, with 10 bases between. Germline loops: CDR1 MNHEY, CDR2 SMNVEV (reference sequence). The CDR3 region has the DNA TGTGCCAGCAGAGGCTGGATTAATCAGCCCCAGCATTTT. This encodes CASRGWINQPQHF.

This clonotype was seen only a few times. The chain recombines TRBV20-1 with TRBJ1-2, with 10 bases that match TRBD1. CDR1 is DFQATT, CDR2 SNEGSKA, per germline (reference sequence). Trimming cost V 8 bases and J 4 bases; bases outside gene matches: 13. The CDR3 consists of 15 residues. For the CDR3, the DNA is TGCAGTTCCAGCTCGGGGACAGGGGCTTCCTATGGCTACACCTTC. This sequence encodes CSSSSGTGASYGYTF.

V usage is TRBV15 and J usage is TRBJ2-7; 11 bases map to TRBD2. This CDR3 contains 16 residues. Trimming took 5 bases from V and 3 from J; bases not matched to a gene: 9. Per the germline V gene, CDR1 is LNHNV and CDR2 is YYDKDF (reference sequence). CDR3 sequence: CATSGTTSGGVYEQYF. DNA of the CDR3: TGTGCCACCAGCGGCACTACTAGCGGGGGAGTCTACGAGCAGTACTTC.

The chain is built from TRBV9 and TRBJ2-5, with 10 bases identical to TRBD1. Germline CDR1 SGDLS, CDR2 YYNGEE. V lost 0 bases and J lost 2; bases outside the gene matches: 4. The CDR3 has 16 amino acids. The DNA for the CDR3 is TGTGCCAGCAGCGTAGGTGGGGGACAGGGGCAAGAGACCCAGTACTTC. It translates to CASSVGGGQGQETQYF.

The rearrangement uses TRBV10-3 and TRBJ2-5; D tentatively reads TRBD1 or TRBD2 (5 bases each). CDR1 is ENHRY, CDR2 SYGVKD, per germline. V lost 4 bases, J lost 5 bases, and 14 bases lay in between. The CDR3 runs to 14 residues. The DNA for the CDR3 is TGTGCCATCAGTGGGAGAGGGGTCGGGGAGACCCAGTACTTC. Translated: CAISGRGVGETQYF.

This clonotype has more than one count but fewer than ten. The chain is built from TRBV7-9 and TRBJ2-5, with 13 bases aligning to TRBD2. The CDR3 loop spans 17 amino acids. CDR1 and CDR2 from the germline V gene are SEHNR and FQNEAQ (reference sequence). With V trimmed by 4 bases and J by 5 bases, 10 bases remained unmatched. CDR3 sequence (DNA): TGTGCCAGCAGCTACGGGACTAGCGGGAAAAAGTGGGAGACCCAGTACTTC. It translates to CASSYGTSGKKWETQYF.

There are a few counts of this clonotype. V is TRBV9 and J is TRBJ2-1; 12 bases are shared with TRBD2. The CDR3 covers 16 residues. The trim removed 4 bases at V and 9 bases at J, leaving 11 bases unmatched. Germline V gene data show CDR1 as SGDLS and CDR2 as YYNGEE. As DNA, the CDR3 is TGTGCCAGCAGCTGGACTAGCGGGGCCAGGGACGGTGAGCAGTTCTTC. Translation: CASSWTSGARDGEQFF.

This clonotype was seen many times. This rearrangement joins TRBV2 to TRBJ2-1; D might be TRBD2 (6 bases). CDR1 is SNHLY, CDR2 FYNNEI, per germline. The CDR3 sequence is 12 residues long. Trimming pared 4 bases from V and 11 bases from J, leaving 12 bases between. CDR3 in amino acids: CASSARDWKQFF. In DNA form, the CDR3 reads TGTGCCAGCAGTGCCCGGGACTGGAAGCAGTTCTTC. Full variable domain (rest looked up from reference TRBV2 and TRBJ2-1): EPEVTQTPSHQVTQMGQEVILRCVPISNHLYFYWYRQILGQKVEFLVSFYNNEISEKSEIFDDQFSVERPDGSNFTLKIRSTKLEDSAMYFCASSARDWKQFFGPGTRLTVL.

This chain uses TRBV3-1 with TRBJ1-6; a possible D gene is TRBD1 (5 bases). Germline V gene data show CDR1 as LGHDT and CDR2 as YNNKEL (reference sequence). V shed 5 bases and J shed 9 bases, with 20 bases lying between them. The CDR3 loop spans 16 amino acids. Here the CDR3 DNA reads TGTGCCAGCAGCGCAAGGGAGGGCAGGGAATCTTCACCCCTCCACTTT. Translated: CASSAREGRESSPLHF.

In its sample, this clonotype was seen a few times. This chain joins TRBV9 and TRBJ2-7; D gene unclear. This CDR3 is built from 13 residues. The germline V and J ends were trimmed by 0 bases and 0 bases, with 4 bases remaining between them. Germline V lookup: CDR1 SGDLS, CDR2 YYNGEE. CDR3 DNA sequence: TGTGCCAGCAGCGTAGGGCACTCCTACGAGCAGTACTTC. Protein product: CASSVGHSYEQYF.

The chain carries TRBV6-6 and TRBJ1-4; D call uncertain. Germline CDR1 MNHNY, CDR2 SVGAGI (reference sequence). V lost 5 bases to trimming and J lost 7 bases, with 14 bases between them. The CDR3 runs to 14 residues. This CDR3 is CASSPKLVGEKLFF. In DNA form, the CDR3 reads TGTGCCAGCAGTCCCAAATTAGTTGGTGAAAAACTGTTTTTT.

This clonotype has just a few counts. V is TRBV4-1 and J is TRBJ2-2; 8 bases are a match to TRBD2. V shed 4 bases, J shed 5 bases, and the junction held 6 bases outside the gene matches. Germline V gene lookup returns CDR1 MGHRA and CDR2 YSYEKL. The CDR3 is 15 residues long. Written as DNA, the CDR3 is TGCGCCAGCAGCCCAAGCGGGAGCGGAACCGGGGAGCTGTTTTTT. This gives the protein CASSPSGSGTGELFF.

This chain joins TRBV15 and TRBJ2-5, with D possibly being TRBD1 (5 bases). The CDR3 has 14 amino acids. Trimming removed 4 bases from V and 3 bases from J, with 12 bases in between. Germline CDR1 reads LNHNV; CDR2 reads YYDKDF (reference sequence). The CDR3 DNA follows: TGTGCCACCAGCATCCGTGGACAAGAAGAGACCCAGTACTTC. It yields the protein CATSIRGQEETQYF.

This clonotype was seen a handful of times. The V and J genes are TRBV12-3 or TRBV12-4 and TRBJ2-3, with 7 bases aligning to TRBD1. V lost 5 bases, J lost 2 bases, and 4 bases stayed unmatched. This CDR3 contains 14 residues. The CDR3 DNA sequence: TGTGCCAGCAGTGTAAGGGGGCTCACAGATACGCAGTATTTT. Encoded protein: CASSVRGLTDTQYF.

This clonotype occurred a few times. This chain links TRBV29-1 with TRBJ1-5, with D possibly TRBD1 on 6 matching bases. Germline CDR1 reads SQVTM; CDR2 reads ANQGSEA. This CDR3 has 13 amino acids. Trimming pared 5 bases from V and 5 bases from J, leaving 13 bases between. DNA of the CDR3: TGCAGCGTTATGGGGGGCAAAGATCAGCCCCAGCATTTT. Protein: CSVMGGKDQPQHF.

In its sample, this clonotype was seen a few times. V is TRBV29-1 and J is TRBJ2-5, with D tentatively TRBD1 (5 bases). Germline CDR1 reads SQVTM; CDR2 reads ANQGSEA. This CDR3 has 14 residues. Trimming removed 1 base from V and 4 bases from J, with 13 bases in between. Written as DNA, the CDR3 is TGCAGCGTTGAAGTAGGGGAAGGTAGAGAGACCCAGTACTTC. As protein: CSVEVGEGRETQYF.

The chain links TRBV5-1 to TRBJ2-1, with a tentative D call TRBD1 (6 bases). CDR1 and CDR2 from the germline V gene are SGHRS and YFSETQ. This CDR3 is 14 amino acids long. The V end was cut by 0 bases, the J end by 7 bases, with 11 bases between. CDR3 residues: CASSLGGPLNEQFF. CDR3 bases: TGCGCCAGCAGCTTGGGGGGGCCTCTGAATGAGCAGTTCTTC.

This clonotype has more than one count but fewer than ten. The CDR3 sequence: CSASNLAEPYEQYF. The CDR3 coding sequence is TGCAGTGCTAGTAACCTAGCGGAACCCTACGAGCAGTACTTC. The gene calls are TRBV20-1 and TRBJ2-7; 7 positions match TRBD2. Germline lookup yields CDR1 DFQATT and CDR2 SNEGSKA (reference sequence). The V gene end was trimmed by 3 bases and the J gene end by 2 bases; junction bases not matched to a gene: 7. CDR3 length equals 14 residues.

The rearrangement links TRBV12-3 or TRBV12-4 to TRBJ2-7, with 9 bases fitting TRBD1. The length of the CDR3 is 15 residues. The junction had 9 bases not matched to a gene; V was cut back by 6 bases and J by 3 bases. CDR3 nucleotide sequence: TGTGCCAGCAGCTCCTCCGGGACAGGGATCTACGAGCAGTACTTC. It is translated as CASSSSGTGIYEQYF.

This clonotype was seen only a few times. The chain combines TRBV27 with TRBJ2-1, with D unclear. Trimming removed 3 bases from V and 5 bases from J, with 17 bases in between. The CDR3 is 16 residues long. Germline-derived CDR1 and CDR2 are MNHEY and SMNVEV (reference sequence). The CDR3 here is CASSLDGPWDHNEQFF. In DNA, the CDR3 is TGTGCCAGCAGTTTGGACGGGCCATGGGATCACAATGAGCAGTTCTTC.

A few counts support this clonotype. V is TRBV4-1 and J is TRBJ2-7; no reliable D call. The CDR3 spans 15 residues. CDR1 and CDR2 (germline): MGHRA, YSYEKL. Trimming cost V 3 bases and J 4 bases, with 16 bases left between them. The CDR3 DNA follows: TGCGCCAGCAGCCAGACGGGTTCAGGATGGTACGAGCAGTACTTC. Translated: CASSQTGSGWYEQYF.